One and the same sample provided the 21 T cell receptor beta chains below, sequenced in a study of CD8 T cells in Susac syndrome. Roughly 0.45 to 1 ug RNA was reverse transcribed with random hexamers. TCRdb processed the immunoSEQ multiplex PCR reads anew with MiXCR; each CDR3 protein has one entry. The table includes a few hundred thousand distinct CDR3 sequences, roughly 96% detected once. The specimen was CD4+ T cells from PBMCs. Receptor source: a human donor with multiple sclerosis.

The J gene is TRBJ1-2, the V gene TRBV27, with D tentatively TRBD1 (5 bases). V dropped 5 bases and J dropped 8 bases, with 15 bases sitting between them. This CDR3 contains 13 residues. Germline assignment: CDR1 MNHEY and CDR2 SMNVEV (reference sequence). CDR3 sequence reads: CASSVSGTQGYTF. The CDR3 DNA reads TGTGCCAGCAGTGTTAGTGGGACTCAGGGCTACACCTTC.

The genes are TRBV29-1 and TRBJ2-3; no definite D call. V lost 7 bases to trimming and J lost 7 bases, with 9 bases between them. The length of the CDR3 is 10 residues. CDR1 is SQVTM and CDR2 is ANQGSEA in the germline V gene. The CDR3 loop is CSELPHTQYF. The CDR3 DNA sequence: TGCAGCGAACTTCCACATACGCAGTATTTT.

V is TRBV7-6 and J is TRBJ2-3; D may be TRBD2 (6 bases). Trimming stripped 4 bases from V and 2 bases from J, with 10 bases between. The CDR3 contains 14 residues. Germline V gives CDR1 SGHVS, CDR2 FNYEAQ. Here the CDR3 reads CASSSVAATDTQYF. The CDR3 DNA reads TGTGCCAGCAGCTCGGTAGCGGCCACAGATACGCAGTATTTT.

This rearrangement joins TRBV30 to TRBJ2-1; D is uncertain. V was shortened by 7 bases and J by 3 bases, with 7 bases between the two germline ends. Germline V gene data show CDR1 as GTSNPN and CDR2 as SVGIG (reference sequence). This CDR3 has 11 amino acids. Here the CDR3 DNA reads TGTGCCTTTAACTACTACAATGAGCAGTTCTTC. Translating it yields CAFNYYNEQFF.

The chain has TRBV29-1 and TRBJ2-5; tentatively, D is TRBD2 (6 bases). CDR1 and CDR2 from the germline V gene are SQVTM and ANQGSEA. This CDR3 has 14 residues. V shed 7 bases and J shed 7 bases, with 22 bases lying between them. In DNA form, the CDR3 reads TGCAGCGCCCTGGTTGGGGACTTTCGAGGGACCCAGTACTTC. Protein product: CSALVGDFRGTQYF.

The chain joins TRBV18 to TRBJ1-5; D is unclear. From germline, CDR1 is KGHSH and CDR2 LQKENI. The CDR3 extends over 12 amino acids. V lost 5 bases to trimming and J lost 9 bases, with 11 bases between them. In DNA, the CDR3 is TGTGCCAGCTCAACCGAGAATAGGCCCCAGCATTTT. Translated, it gives CASSTENRPQHF.

The chain is built from TRBV7-9 and TRBJ1-5, with D maybe TRBD1 (5 bases). The germline V gene has CDR1 SEHNR and CDR2 FQNEAQ (reference sequence). Trimming stripped 11 bases from V and 1 base from J, with 15 bases between. The CDR3 is 14 residues long. The CDR3: CAVSQGVSNQPQHF. The DNA for the CDR3 is TGTGCCGTCTCCCAGGGAGTAAGCAATCAGCCCCAGCATTTT.

The chain recombines TRBV25-1 with TRBJ2-1; D ambiguous. Trimming cost V 7 bases and J 6 bases, with 10 bases left between them. The germline V gene has CDR1 MGHDK and CDR2 SYGVNS. The CDR3 covers 12 residues. The CDR3 sequence: CASTWDGNEQFF. The CDR3 coding sequence is TGTGCCAGCACCTGGGATGGCAATGAGCAGTTCTTC.

The V and J genes are TRBV15 and TRBJ2-1; D gene uncertain. The CDR3 runs to 15 residues. The ends were cut back, 2 bases at V and 0 bases at J, with 8 bases in the middle. Germline V gene sequence: CDR1 LNHNV, CDR2 YYDKDF (reference sequence). The CDR3 nucleotides read TGTGCCACCAGCAGACAAAGGAGCTCCTACAATGAGCAGTTCTTC. Residues: CATSRQRSSYNEQFF.

The chain links TRBV7-9 to TRBJ1-2; TRBD1 agrees at 10 bases. The CDR3 has 13 residues. From germline, CDR1 is SEHNR and CDR2 FQNEAQ (reference sequence). J lost 7 bases, V lost 7 bases, and 6 bases had no gene match. The CDR3 nucleotides read TGTGCCAGCATCGGACAGGGGGTGCGTGGCTACACCTTC. Its protein product is CASIGQGVRGYTF.

Comments on this clonotype: One end of the junction is discordant with germline, which a read error may explain. The chain combines TRBV20-1 with TRBJ2-1; no clear D gene. The CDR3 has 9 residues. In germline, CDR1 is DFQATT, CDR2 SNEGSKA (reference sequence). The CDR3 sequence is CSADNEQFF. The CDR3, as DNA: TGCAGTGCTGACAACGAGCAGTTCTTC.

J is TRBJ2-1 and V is TRBV25-1, with no clear D. Per the germline V gene, CDR1 is MGHDK and CDR2 is SYGVNS. This CDR3 region has 14 residues. Trimming stripped 1 base from V and 5 bases from J, with 9 bases between. The DNA of the CDR3 is TGTGCCAGCAGTGAATGGGGTACAGACAATGAGCAGTTCTTC. This translates into CASSEWGTDNEQFF.

This chain uses TRBV3-1 with TRBJ2-1, with 7 bases that match TRBD1. This CDR3 comprises 15 residues. V was pared by 2 bases and J by 3 bases, with 4 bases of the junction left unmatched. Germline loops: CDR1 LGHDT, CDR2 YNNKEL (reference sequence). CDR3 coding DNA: TGTGCCAGCAGCCAATCCAGGGGGTACTACAATGAGCAGTTCTTC. Encoded protein: CASSQSRGYYNEQFF.

This clonotype was seen once. The CDR3 here is CASSKTTSGGPRETQYF. The CDR3 DNA reads as TGTGCCAGCAGCAAAACTACTAGCGGGGGTCCTCGCGAGACCCAGTACTTC. This chain links TRBV11-2 with TRBJ2-5, with 11 bases fitting TRBD2. Germline values: CDR1 SGHAT, CDR2 FQNNGV. The V and J ends lost 5 bases and 5 bases, in that order; junction bases with no gene match: 13. This CDR3 region has 17 residues.

The chain uses TRBV12-3 or TRBV12-4 and TRBJ1-3; 8 bases map to TRBD1. The CDR3 has 14 amino acids. J gave up 0 bases and V 10 bases, and 5 bases lay outside the gene matches. CDR3 protein: CANRQGSSGNTIYF. CDR3 nucleotide sequence: TGTGCCAACCGACAGGGGTCCTCTGGAAACACCATATATTTT.

The chain uses TRBV7-7 and TRBJ2-1; no clear D. CDR1 and CDR2 from the germline V gene are SSHAT and FNYEAQ (reference sequence). The CDR3 consists of 15 residues. Trimming took off 1 base at V and 8 bases at J, with 15 bases between the two ends. The CDR3 DNA is TGTGCCAGCAGCTTAGTTGTGGGTCCAGCGTATGAGCAGTTCTTC. This encodes CASSLVVGPAYEQFF.

J is TRBJ1-1 and V is TRBV6-2 or TRBV6-3; no firm D call. The V gene lost 5 bases and the J gene lost 8 bases, with 18 bases spanning the gap. CDR1 MNHEY and CDR2 SVGEGT come from the germline V gene. The CDR3 loop spans 14 amino acids. CDR3 in DNA: TGTGCCAGCAGTCTTCGGCGGACTGCAGGAGAAGCTTTCTTT. Its translation is CASSLRRTAGEAFF.

This rearrangement joins TRBV20-1 to TRBJ1-3; D is ambiguous. V lost 6 bases and J lost 2, with 11 bases in between. Germline V gives CDR1 DFQATT, CDR2 SNEGSKA (reference sequence). The CDR3 length is 13 residues. The CDR3 loop reads CSARHTAGNTIYF. The CDR3, as DNA: TGCAGTGCCAGACACACAGCTGGAAACACCATATATTTT.

The CDR3 coding sequence is TGTGCCAGCAGCTTAGATCGTACCGGGGAGCTGTTTTTT. Its protein product is CASSLDRTGELFF. The chain joins TRBV11-3 to TRBJ2-2; no firm D call. The V end was cut by 0 bases, the J end by 5 bases, with 4 bases between. This CDR3 has 13 amino acids. CDR1 and CDR2 (germline): SGHNT, YENEEA.

The table lists this clonotype with a count of one. The V call is TRBV29-1, the J call TRBJ2-6; 14 bases agree with TRBD2. V shed 4 bases, J shed 2 bases, and the junction held 4 bases outside the gene matches. This CDR3 contains 17 residues. CDR1 is SQVTM, CDR2 ANQGSEA, per germline. CDR3 in amino acids: CSVVRLAGGPGANVLTF. The CDR3 nucleotides read TGCAGCGTTGTACGACTAGCGGGAGGGCCTGGGGCCAACGTCCTGACTTTC.

The J gene is TRBJ2-5, the V gene TRBV7-9; TRBD1 might be the D (5 bases). Germline lookup yields CDR1 SEHNR and CDR2 FQNEAQ (reference sequence). The CDR3 covers 14 residues. Deletions cut 5 bases from V and 3 bases from J, with 13 bases between. The CDR3 sequence is CASSRDSPKETQYF. The CDR3, as DNA: TGTGCCAGCAGCCGCGACAGCCCTAAAGAGACCCAGTACTTC.